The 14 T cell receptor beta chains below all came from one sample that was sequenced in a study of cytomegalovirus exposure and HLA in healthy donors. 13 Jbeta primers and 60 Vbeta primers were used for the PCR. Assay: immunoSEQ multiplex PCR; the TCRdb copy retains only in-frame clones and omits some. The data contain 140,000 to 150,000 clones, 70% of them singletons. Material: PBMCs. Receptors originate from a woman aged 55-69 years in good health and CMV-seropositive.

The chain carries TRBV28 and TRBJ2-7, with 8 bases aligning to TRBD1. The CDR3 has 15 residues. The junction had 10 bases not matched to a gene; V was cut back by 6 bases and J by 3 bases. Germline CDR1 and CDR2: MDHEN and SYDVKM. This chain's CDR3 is CASSPPLGQGYEQYF. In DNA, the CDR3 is TGTGCCAGCAGCCCTCCACTAGGACAGGGCTACGAGCAGTACTTC.

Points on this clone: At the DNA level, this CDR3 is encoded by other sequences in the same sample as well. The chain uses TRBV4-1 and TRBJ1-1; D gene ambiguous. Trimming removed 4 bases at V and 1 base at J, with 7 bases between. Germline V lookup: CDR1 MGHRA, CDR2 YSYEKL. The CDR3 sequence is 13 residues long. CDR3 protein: CASSRRGNTEAFF. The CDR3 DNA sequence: TGCGCCAGCAGCCGACGAGGGAACACTGAAGCTTTCTTT.

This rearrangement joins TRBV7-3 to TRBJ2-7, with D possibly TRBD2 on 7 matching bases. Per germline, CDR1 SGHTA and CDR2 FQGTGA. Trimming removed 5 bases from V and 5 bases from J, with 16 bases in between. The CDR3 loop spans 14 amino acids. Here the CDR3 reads CASSARGEGNEQYF. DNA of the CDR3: TGTGCCAGCAGCGCTAGGGGGGAGGGAAACGAGCAGTACTTC. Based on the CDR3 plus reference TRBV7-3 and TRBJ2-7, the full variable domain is GAGVSQTPSNKVTEKGKYVELRCDPISGHTALYWYRQSLGQGPEFLIYFQGTGAADDSGLPNDRFFAVRPEGSVSTLKIQRTERGDSAVYLCASSARGEGNEQYFGPGTRLTVT.

CDR3 loop: CASSLRGGSGNTIYF. The DNA of the CDR3 is TGTGCCAGCAGCCTCCGTGGGGGGTCTGGAAACACCATATATTTT. The J gene is TRBJ1-3, the V gene TRBV5-4; maybe TRBD1 (5 bases). The CDR3 spans 15 residues. The V and J ends lost 4 bases and 1 base respectively, with 12 bases between them. Germline V gene data show CDR1 as SGHNT and CDR2 as YYREEE (reference sequence). Full variable domain (remainder filled in from reference TRBV5-4 and TRBJ1-3): ETGVTQSPTHLIKTRGQQVTLRCSSQSGHNTVSWYQQALGQGPQFIFQYYREEENGRGNFPPRFSGLQFPNYSSELNVNALELDDSALYLCASSLRGGSGNTIYFGEGSWLTVV.

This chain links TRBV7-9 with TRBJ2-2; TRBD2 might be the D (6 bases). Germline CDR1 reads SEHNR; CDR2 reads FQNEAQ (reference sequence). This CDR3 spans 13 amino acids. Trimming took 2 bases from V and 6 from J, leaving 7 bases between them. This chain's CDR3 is CASSLWGAGELFF. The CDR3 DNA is TGTGCCAGCAGCTTATGGGGGGCCGGGGAGCTGTTTTTT.

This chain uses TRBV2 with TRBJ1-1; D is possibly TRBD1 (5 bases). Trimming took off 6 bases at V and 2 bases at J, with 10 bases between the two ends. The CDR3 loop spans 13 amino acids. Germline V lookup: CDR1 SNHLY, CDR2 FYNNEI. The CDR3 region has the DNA TGTGCCAGCAGGGGGACTCTAAACACTGAAGCTTTCTTT. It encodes CASRGTLNTEAFF.

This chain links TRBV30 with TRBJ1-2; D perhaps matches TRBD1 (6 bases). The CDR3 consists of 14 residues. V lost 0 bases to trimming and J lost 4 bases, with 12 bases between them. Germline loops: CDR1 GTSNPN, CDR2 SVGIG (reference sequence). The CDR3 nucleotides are TGTGCCTGGAGTGTCAACAACAGGGTCTATGGCTACACCTTC. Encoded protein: CAWSVNNRVYGYTF.

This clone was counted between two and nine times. The CDR3 DNA sequence: TGCGCCAGCAGCCAAGATCAGGGTTACGAGCAGTACTTC. It codes for CASSQDQGYEQYF. This sequence joins TRBV4-1 and TRBJ2-7, with D maybe TRBD1 (5 bases). Germline V gene data show CDR1 as MGHRA and CDR2 as YSYEKL. CDR3 length equals 13 residues. Trimming took off 0 bases at V and 4 bases at J, with 7 bases between the two ends.

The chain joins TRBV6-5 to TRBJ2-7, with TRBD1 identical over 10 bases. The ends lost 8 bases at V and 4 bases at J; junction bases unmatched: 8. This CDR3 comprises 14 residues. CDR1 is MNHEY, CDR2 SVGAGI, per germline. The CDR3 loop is CASEPGQGSYEQYF. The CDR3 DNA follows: TGTGCCAGCGAACCGGGACAGGGGTCATACGAGCAGTACTTC.

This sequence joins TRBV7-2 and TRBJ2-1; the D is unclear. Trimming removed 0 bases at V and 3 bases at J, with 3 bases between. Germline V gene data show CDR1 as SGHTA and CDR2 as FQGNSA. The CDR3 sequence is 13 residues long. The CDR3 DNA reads TGTGCCAGCAGCTTAGCTAACTACAATGAGCAGTTCTTC. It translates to CASSLANYNEQFF.

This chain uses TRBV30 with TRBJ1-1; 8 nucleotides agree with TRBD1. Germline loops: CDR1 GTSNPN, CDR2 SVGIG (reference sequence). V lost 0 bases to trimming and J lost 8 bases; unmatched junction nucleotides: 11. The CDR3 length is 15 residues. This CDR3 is CAWSVQWQGAKEAFF. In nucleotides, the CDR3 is TGTGCCTGGAGTGTACAATGGCAGGGGGCGAAAGAAGCTTTCTTT.

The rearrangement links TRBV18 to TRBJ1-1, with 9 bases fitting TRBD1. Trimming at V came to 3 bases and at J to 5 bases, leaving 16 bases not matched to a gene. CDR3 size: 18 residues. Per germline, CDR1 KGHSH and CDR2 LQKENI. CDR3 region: CASSPQGGTGLVITEAFF. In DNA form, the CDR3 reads TGTGCCAGCTCACCCCAGGGTGGGACAGGGTTGGTGATAACTGAAGCTTTCTTT.

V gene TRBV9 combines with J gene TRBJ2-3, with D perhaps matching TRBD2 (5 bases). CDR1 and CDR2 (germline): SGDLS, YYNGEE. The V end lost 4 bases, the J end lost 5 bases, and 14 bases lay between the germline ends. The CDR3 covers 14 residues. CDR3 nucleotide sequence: TGTGCCAGCAGCACTGGGAGTCGACAAGATACGCAGTATTTT. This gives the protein CASSTGSRQDTQYF.

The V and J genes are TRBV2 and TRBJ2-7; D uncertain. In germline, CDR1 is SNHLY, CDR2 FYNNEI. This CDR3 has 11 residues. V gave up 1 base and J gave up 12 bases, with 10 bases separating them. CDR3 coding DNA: TGTGCCAGCAGTGAAGTGGTTCACTTGTACTTC. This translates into CASSEVVHLYF.